These 5 T cell receptor beta chains came from one sample sequenced in a study of long-term antiretroviral therapy in people with HIV. They ran version v3.0 of the immunoSEQ assay at survey level. The method was immunoSEQ multiplex PCR; TCRdb's version includes in-frame clones alone and lacks a portion of them. The sample comprises several thousand clones, 65% to 80% of which are singletons, and 20% to 30% rests with the top ten. The sample in question was unsorted PBMCs, obtained 1.1 years after starting antiretroviral therapy. The receptors originated from a man aged 35-49 years with HIV.

This clone turned up a few times. V is TRBV30 and J is TRBJ1-1, with D perhaps matching TRBD1 (6 bases). Germline CDR1 reads GTSNPN; CDR2 reads SVGIG (reference sequence). V lost 2 bases to trimming and J lost 3 bases, with 13 bases between them. The CDR3 contains 14 residues. The CDR3 DNA reads TGTGCCTGGAGTCCTCAGGGGATTCACACTGAAGCTTTCTTT. The encoded protein is CAWSPQGIHTEAFF.

The V gene is TRBV13, the J gene TRBJ1-1, with TRBD1 matching over 10 bases. This CDR3 is 15 amino acids long. With 0 bases clipped from V and 7 bases from J, the junction kept 5 bases outside the gene matches. In germline, CDR1 is PRHDT, CDR2 FYEKMQ (reference sequence). The CDR3 nucleotides are TGTGCCAGCAGCTTAGGAGGGACAGGGGCCCGTGAAGCTTTCTTT. Translation gives CASSLGGTGAREAFF.

This chain joins TRBV27 and TRBJ2-2, with D maybe TRBD2 (5 bases). This CDR3 has 16 residues. Germline lookup yields CDR1 MNHEY and CDR2 SMNVEV (reference sequence). V lost 6 bases and J lost 0, with 14 bases in between. CDR3 DNA: TGTGCCAGCAGGGAACTAGGAGCGTCGAACACCGGGGAGCTGTTTTTT. The encoded protein is CASRELGASNTGELFF.

V and J are TRBV9 and TRBJ2-1; no reliable D call. Trimming cost V 0 bases and J 5 bases, with 3 bases left between them. The germline V gene encodes CDR1 SGDLS and CDR2 YYNGEE. The CDR3 has 12 residues. CDR3 sequence reads: CASSVEDNEQFF. The CDR3 DNA sequence: TGTGCCAGCAGCGTAGAGGACAATGAGCAGTTCTTC.

The V gene is TRBV4-1, the J gene TRBJ1-2; D call uncertain. Germline V gene data show CDR1 as MGHRA and CDR2 as YSYEKL. The CDR3 has 13 residues. Deletions cut 0 bases from V and 8 bases from J, with 10 bases between. The CDR3: CASSQDRVGGYTF. In DNA, the CDR3 is TGCGCCAGCAGCCAAGATCGGGTAGGAGGCTACACCTTC.